This T cell receptor (beta chain) was profiled in a study of metastatic and nonmetastatic thyroid tumors (dated by TCRdb to 2018 to 2021). General notes on the study: Repertoires from peripheral blood and from tumor or nodule tissue samples of malignant and benign thyroid patients were compared.

Before undergoing thyroid surgery, none of the patients had been given any kind of treatment. Using T-cell receptor beta sequencing, the study looked back at clinical samples from patients collected from the early 2010s to the late 2010s. For CDR1 and CDR2, the germline V gene lists MNHNS and SASEGT. Measured from the cysteine to the phenylalanine, the CDR3 is 13 residues long. The DNA shown is the 39-base CDR3, in frame from base 1. V is pared back by 6 bases and J by 7 bases, with 12 bases lying between the germline termini. This clone came up a few times. No cognate antigen has been identified for it. No qualities accompany the bases; no much larger clone lies one base away. The protocol used for the library was PCR. Reads for this sample came from an Illumina HiSeq 4000. High-throughput sequencing was used to profile the TCR beta-chain CDR3 region of every patient. The paper's processing steps were these. A classifier to discriminate distant-metastatic papillary thyroid cancer patients was built from CDR3 differences across clinicopathological groups. The Shannon index was used to assess repertoire diversity, and the Morisita-Horn index was used to assess tumor-blood repertoire similarity. TCRdb reworked the public reads: Q25 trimming with fastp, MiXCR clone assembly, productive beta chains retained. TCRdb, not the authors, supplied the V and J calls. Within this sample are roughly 70,000 clones, with around 19% of them counted one time only. Over 10% of the sample lies in the top ten.

Paper-wide results and their limitations: TCR beta diversity was reported as significantly higher in malignant tumors than in benign nodules, in both blood and tumor samples.

The sequenced sample was blood. The rearranged chain carries TRBV6-1 and TRBJ1-4; matching of 6 bases hints at TRBD1 as the D gene. The receptor comes from a female donor with papillary thyroid cancer or a benign thyroid nodule (not recorded which). Some clones in this sample may be carry-over from other donors' samples. The base sequence is TGTGCCAGCAGGAGGGGAGGGGGTGAAAAACTGTTTTTT. It codes for CASRRGGGEKLFF.